The rows below give T cell receptor beta chains drawn from one sample of a study of T cell responses to AZD1222 COVID-19 vaccine. The method was immunoSEQ multiplex PCR; TCRdb's version includes in-frame clones alone and lacks a portion of them. The sample contains roughly 190,000 clones, about 89% of which appear only once. This specimen consisted of peripheral blood, obtained 28 days after the second AZD1222 dose. Every receptor here comes from an adult who received the AZD1222 COVID-19 vaccine. CDR3s include the opening cysteine and the closing phenylalanine or tryptophan. The D gene is left open where the match is weak. Clone size is given for some rows only: seen once, a few or many times, or a class if the clone is expanded.

abundance,v_gene,j_gene,d_gene,CDR3nt,CDR3aa
NA,TRBV7-2,TRBJ2-2,NA,TGTGCCAGCAGCTTATCGGCAGGGAACACCGGGGAGCTGTTTTTT,CASSLSAGNTGELFF
NA,TRBV9,TRBJ1-2,NA,TGTGCCAGCAGCAAGAACAGGAACTATGGCTACACCTTC,CASSKNRNYGYTF
NA,TRBV6-5,TRBJ1-1,TRBD1,TGTGCCAGCACGGGCAGGGGGCACACTGAAGCTTTCTTT,CASTGRGHTEAFF
NA,TRBV9,TRBJ2-1,TRBD1,TGTGCCAGCAGCGTAACGCCGGACAGGGGGTTTTACAATGAGCAGTTCTTC,CASSVTPDRGFYNEQFF
once,TRBV18,TRBJ1-5,NA,TGTGCCAGCTCAGCCGGGACATATAGCAATCAGCCCCAGCATTTT,CASSAGTYSNQPQHF
NA,TRBV6-1,TRBJ1-4,NA,TGTGCCAGCAGTGAAGCGAAGGGGACGAGTAATGAAAAACTGTTTTTT,CASSEAKGTSNEKLFF
NA,TRBV19,TRBJ2-7,NA,TGTGCCAGTAGTATGGCACAAATCTACGAGCAGTACTTC,CASSMAQIYEQYF
NA,TRBV2,TRBJ2-3,TRBD1,TGTGCCAGCAGTGGCAGGGGGCGCGGAGATACGCAGTATTTT,CASSGRGRGDTQYF
NA,TRBV5-1,TRBJ1-4,NA,TGCGCCAGCAGCTTGGGGTCTAATGAAAAACTGTTTTTT,CASSLGSNEKLFF
NA,TRBV7-3,TRBJ2-1,NA,TGTGCCAGCAGCTTCGGGAGAAACAATGAGCAGTTCTTC,CASSFGRNNEQFF
NA,TRBV19,TRBJ2-1,TRBD2,TGTGCCACCACGAGACTAGCGGGAGTCTCTTACTACAATGAGCAGTTCTTC,CATTRLAGVSYYNEQFF
NA,TRBV6-6,TRBJ1-4,NA,TGTGCCAGCAGTTTGCGGGGGTTTAATGAAAAACTGTTTTTT,CASSLRGFNEKLFF
NA,TRBV27,TRBJ2-5,TRBD2,TGTGCCAGCAGTTCGAGACTAGCGGGAGCTCGCCTGGAGACCCAGTACTTC,CASSSRLAGARLETQYF
NA,TRBV7-9,TRBJ2-3,NA,TGTGCCAGCACCCCCCGAGGAGTTTTTAGCACAGATACGCAGTATTTT,CASTPRGVFSTDTQYF
NA,TRBV3-1/TRBV3-2,TRBJ2-3,NA,TGTGCCAGCAGCCAAGGTGGGACTTCGCAGTATTTT,CASSQGGTSQYF
once,TRBV10-1,TRBJ1-1,NA,TGCGCCAGCAGTGAGTCCCGGGCCACTGAAGCTTTCTTT,CASSESRATEAFF
NA,TRBV27,TRBJ1-1,TRBD1,TGTGCCAGCAATAGTTTCAGGGGACAGGGGGACACTGAAGCTTTCTTT,CASNSFRGQGDTEAFF
NA,TRBV7-9,TRBJ2-5,NA,TGTGCCAGCAGCTTCAATACCGAATTTGGGGAGACCCAGTACTTC,CASSFNTEFGETQYF
once,TRBV7-2,TRBJ1-4,NA,TGTGCCAGCAGCCTCCTGGGCCCTACAACTAATGAAAAACTGTTTTTT,CASSLLGPTTNEKLFF
few,TRBV30,TRBJ1-2,NA,TGTGCCTGGAGTTCCGGGGGAGGCTACACCTTC,CAWSSGGGYTF
NA,TRBV3-1/TRBV3-2,TRBJ2-5,TRBD1,TGTGCCAGCAGCCCCGACAGGGGCCAAGAGACCCAGTACTTC,CASSPDRGQETQYF
NA,TRBV9,TRBJ2-2,NA,TGTGCCAGCAGCGCGACTAGCACCGGGGAGCTGTTTTTT,CASSATSTGELFF
NA,TRBV4-1,TRBJ2-7,TRBD2,TGCGCCAGCAGCCAAGGTAGCGGGAGCCACGAGCAGTACTTC,CASSQGSGSHEQYF
NA,TRBV6-5,TRBJ1-4,NA,TGTGCCTCTAAGACAGGACTTCTTAATGAAAAACTGTTTTTT,CASKTGLLNEKLFF
few,TRBV4-2,TRBJ1-1,NA,TGTGCCAGCAGCCAAGAAGGGGTAGTGAACACTGAAGCTTTCTTT,CASSQEGVVNTEAFF
NA,TRBV5-1,TRBJ2-5,TRBD1,TGCGCCAGCAGCTTAAGACAGGGTCTAAGAGAGACCCAGTACTTC,CASSLRQGLRETQYF
once,TRBV2,TRBJ2-1,TRBD2,TGTGCCAGCAGTTCGGGGGCTAGCGGGAGGTCCTCCTACAATGAGCAGTTCTTC,CASSSGASGRSSYNEQFF
NA,TRBV19,TRBJ2-3,TRBD2,TGTGCCAGTAGTATGAGACTAGCGGGTTCCACAGATACGCAGTATTTT,CASSMRLAGSTDTQYF
NA,TRBV5-1,TRBJ1-2,NA,TGCGCCAGCAGTCCCGGGACCTTCTATGGCTACACCTTC,CASSPGTFYGYTF
NA,TRBV7-2,TRBJ1-1,TRBD1,TGTGCCAGCAGCCCTCGGACAGGGAACACTGAAGCTTTCTTT,CASSPRTGNTEAFF
NA,TRBV12-5,TRBJ1-1,TRBD1,TGTGCTAGTGGTTGGGGACAGGGGGCGGACACTGAAGCTTTCTTT,CASGWGQGADTEAFF
once,TRBV11-2,TRBJ2-7,NA,TGTGCCAGCAGCTTAGATGCGACAGGGCAGTACTTC,CASSLDATGQYF
once,TRBV21-1,TRBJ1-5,NA,TGTGCCAGCAGCATTCCCGCGGGACAGGGAAGCAATCAGCCCCAGCATTTT,CASSIPAGQGSNQPQHF
NA,TRBV5-1,TRBJ1-1,TRBD1,TGCGCCAGCAGCCAATCCGGGACAGGGGGGTACACTGAAGCTTTCTTT,CASSQSGTGGYTEAFF
NA,TRBV19,TRBJ2-2,TRBD1,TGTGCCAGCCTAGGGACAGGTAAAGCCGCGAACACCGGGGAGCTGTTTTTT,CASLGTGKAANTGELFF
NA,TRBV30,TRBJ1-5,TRBD1,TGTGCCTGGGGGGCCAGCAGGGGGCCCTATAGCAATCAGCCCCAGCATTTT,CAWGASRGPYSNQPQHF
NA,TRBV27,TRBJ1-5,NA,TGTGCCAGCAGCCCTCGGGCGGGCGGTCATAGCAATCAGCCCCAGCATTTT,CASSPRAGGHSNQPQHF
NA,TRBV19,TRBJ1-1,NA,TGTGCCAGTAGTATGGGGAGAATGAACACTGAAGCTTTCTTT,CASSMGRMNTEAFF
NA,TRBV15,TRBJ1-5,NA,TGTGCCACCAGCCAAGCTTGGGGTTTCGGTAGCAATCAGCCCCAGCATTTT,CATSQAWGFGSNQPQHF
NA,TRBV18,TRBJ2-3,NA,TGTGCCAGCTCATCATTTGCGGGAGCAGGGGGCACAGATACGCAGTATTTT,CASSSFAGAGGTDTQYF
NA,TRBV19,TRBJ1-1,NA,TGTGCCAGTAGTATAGCCGGGTGGGTGAACACTGAAGCTTTCTTT,CASSIAGWVNTEAFF
NA,TRBV5-1,TRBJ1-1,NA,TGCGCCAGCAGCTTGGTCTTGGGAACGGGGGGTGGCGAAGCTTTCTTT,CASSLVLGTGGGEAFF
NA,TRBV5-4,TRBJ1-2,NA,TGTGCCAGCAGCTTGGGGGCAGGGCCTAACTATGGCTACACCTTC,CASSLGAGPNYGYTF
NA,TRBV7-9,TRBJ2-5,TRBD1,TGTGCCAGCAGCTTAGCATCTTACAGGGGTCAAGAGACCCAGTACTTC,CASSLASYRGQETQYF
NA,TRBV3-1/TRBV3-2,TRBJ2-5,TRBD2,TGTGCCAGCAGCCCGATTCACCAGCTCGGGGGGGGAGAGACCCAGTACTTC,CASSPIHQLGGGETQYF
NA,TRBV30,TRBJ1-2,NA,TGTGCCTGGAGGAGATCCTATGGCTACACCTTC,CAWRRSYGYTF
NA,TRBV19,TRBJ1-5,TRBD1,TGTGCCAGTAGTATGGGACAGGGGGCATTTAGGGACAATCAGCCCCAGCATTTT,CASSMGQGAFRDNQPQHF
NA,TRBV29-1,TRBJ1-1,NA,TGCAGCGCAAGTGAGTGGGACAACACTGAAGCTTTCTTT,CSASEWDNTEAFF
NA,TRBV2,TRBJ2-5,NA,TGTGCCAGCAGTGGAGAGACCCAGTACTTC,CASSGETQYF
NA,TRBV11-2,TRBJ2-7,NA,TGTGCCAGCAGCTTAATAACATTGAACTACGAGCAGTACTTC,CASSLITLNYEQYF